The clone carrying this TCR beta chain showed up many times. The time point: newly diagnosed GD, antithyroid drugs for less than 3 months. PBMC-derived RNA was used for the TCR library. Graves' disease diagnoses used American Thyroid Association guidelines. For TCR beta, libraries came from iRepertoire HTBI primers and Arm-PCR of CDR3 regions. TCRdb passed the multiplex PCR reads through MiXCR, listing each CDR3 protein once. The profile shows fewer than 550,000 distinct CDR3 sequences, 15% to 20% of them singletons. These data originate in a study of regulatory T cells in long-lasting Graves disease. CDR1 is SGHAT, CDR2 FQNNGV, per germline. The CDR3 spans 15 residues. V shed 3 bases and J 6 bases; nucleotides not matched to a gene: 8. This sample was also put to use in a study of T cells in Graves' hyperthyroidism and ophthalmopathy. That report notes: Calling Graves' hyperthyroidism stable meant ophthalmopathy did not progress within 18 months. A patient was excluded if there was uncontrolled infection, other autoimmune disease, pregnancy or lactation. The HTBI primer set was used in a first-round RT-PCR of the TCR CDR3.

The V and J genes are TRBV11-2 and TRBJ2-5; 9 bases are shared with TRBD1. The clonotype was recovered from a woman aged 35 to 59 with Graves disease. Sequencing was performed on peripheral blood mononuclear cells (PBMCs), taken at new diagnosis, from a patient treated with antithyroid drugs. CDR3 nucleotide sequence: TGTGCCAGCAGCTTGCTTAGGGACAGGGAACAGACCCAGTACTTC. It yields the protein CASSLLRDREQTQYF. The full variable domain, with the rest looked up from reference TRBV11-2 and TRBJ2-5, is EAGVAQSPRYKIIEKRQSVAFWCNPISGHATLYWYQQILGQGPKLLIQFQNNGVVDDSQLPKDRFSAERLKGVDSTLKIQPAKLEDSAVYLCASSLLRDREQTQYFGPGTRLLVL.